This T cell receptor (beta chain) stems from a study of shared clonotypes between healthy human individuals. V lost 5 bases to trimming and J lost 0 bases, with 11 bases between them. The germline V gene has CDR1 SEHNR and CDR2 FQNEAQ (reference sequence). The CDR3 is 14 residues long. The protocol was immunoSEQ multiplex PCR, while the TCRdb copy is restricted to in-frame clones and leaves out a portion. This sample has about 330,000 clones, with about nine tenths found just once. The specimen sequenced was memory CD8+ T cells sorted from blood. Subset noted: CD45RO+ cells pooled with CCR7-negative TemRA cells. V and J are TRBV7-9 and TRBJ2-7; D gene uncertain. The clonotype originates from a man between 18 and 29 years old in good health. The CDR3 spells CASSPVISSYEQYF. CDR3 sequence (DNA): TGTGCCAGCAGCCCCGTTATAAGCTCCTACGAGCAGTACTTC.